What follows is one T cell receptor beta chain and its context. The germline V gene has CDR1 SGDLS and CDR2 YYNGEE. V lost 4 bases and J lost 5; bases outside the gene matches: 10. This CDR3 spans 16 amino acids. Per the study methods: Using reference gene primer amplification, nucleated cell counts were estimated. TCRdb keeps only in-frame clones here, not all; method: immunoSEQ multiplex PCR. V, J and clone size derive from that table, while D and trimming were established from the DNA sequence. The data show roughly 320,000 clones, with about 90% seen just once and 6.3% held by the top ten. This sample is part of a study of blood T cell repertoires in COVID-19. Study summary: The study drew acute and convalescent COVID-19 samples from the United States, Italy and Spain. From T cells, B-cell-depleted T cells, or PBMCs came the material, which was cDNA or gDNA.

One Seattle source followed patients from active infection through their disease course. The source of this sequence is a woman aged 45-65 years with COVID-19, enrolled during active disease. The sample was peripheral blood. The V call is TRBV9, the J call TRBJ2-2; 8 bases match TRBD1. CDR3 sequence (DNA): TGTGCCAGCAGCCTTCTCGCGACAGGGGAAACCGGGGAGCTGTTTTTT. It is translated as CASSLLATGETGELFF.